Following are 21 T cell receptor beta chains from one sample sequenced in a study of T cells after yellow fever vaccination. TCRdb processed the 5' RACE reads anew with MiXCR; each CDR3 protein has one entry. This table holds approximately 510,000 distinct CDR3 sequences, less than 25% found once. The sample here was PBMCs, taken around 3 weeks after the first yellow fever vaccination. These receptors were taken from a man between 18 and 29 years old who received the YFV17D yellow fever vaccine.

The chain joins TRBV7-6 to TRBJ2-6; tentatively, D is TRBD1 or TRBD2 (5 bases each). Looked up from germline, CDR1 is SGHVS and CDR2 is FNYEAQ. The CDR3 has 18 residues. Trimming stripped 5 bases from V and 0 bases from J, with 17 bases between. DNA for the CDR3: TGTGCCAGCAGCAATCCCCGAGGGGCTCACTCTGGGGCCAACGTCCTGACTTTC. Its translation: CASSNPRGAHSGANVLTF.

This clonotype was observed a few times. This chain joins TRBV11-2 and TRBJ2-3, with 8 positions matching TRBD1. CDR3 length: 14 residues. The ends lost 5 bases at V and 6 bases at J; junction bases unmatched: 7. Per the germline V gene, CDR1 is SGHAT and CDR2 is FQNNGV. The CDR3 DNA follows: TGTGCCAGCAGCCAAATCCAGGGGGCGGATACGCAGTATTTT. Amino acids: CASSQIQGADTQYF.

This clonotype has only a few counts. The chain employs TRBV18 and TRBJ2-7; 8 bases align to TRBD1. The V and J ends lost 3 bases and 5 bases, in that order; junction bases with no gene match: 6. CDR3 length: 14 residues. The germline gives CDR1 KGHSH, CDR2 LQKENI. For the CDR3, the DNA is TGTGCCAGCTCACCGGCTCAGGGGGCTAACGAGCAGTACTTC. It translates to CASSPAQGANEQYF.

This clonotype has ten or more counts. The chain uses TRBV7-6 and TRBJ1-1; possibly TRBD1 for D (6 bases). The CDR3 has 14 residues. The V gene's germline CDR1 is SGHVS and CDR2 FNYEAQ. Trimming took off 3 bases at V and 0 bases at J, with 8 bases between the two ends. The chain's CDR3 is CASSFGGLNTEAFF. The CDR3 DNA reads TGTGCCAGCAGCTTTGGGGGGCTGAACACTGAAGCTTTCTTT.

The chain has TRBV4-3 and TRBJ2-1, with D tentatively TRBD1 or TRBD2 (5 bases each). From germline, CDR1 is LGHNA and CDR2 YSLEER. V shed 1 base and J shed 10 bases, with 20 bases lying between them. The CDR3 is made up of 16 amino acids. The CDR3 DNA is TGCGCCAGCAGCCAAGTACCCGGGACCCACCCTAGGGAGCAGTTCTTC. Its protein is CASSQVPGTHPREQFF.

CDR3 protein: CSARPQTGYNEQFF. The CDR3 coding sequence is TGCAGTGCTAGACCTCAGACAGGCTACAATGAGCAGTTCTTC. The chain recombines TRBV20-1 with TRBJ2-1, with D maybe TRBD1 (6 bases). The V end lost 2 bases, the J end lost 3 bases, and 11 bases lay between the germline ends. CDR1 and CDR2 from the germline V gene are DFQATT and SNEGSKA (reference sequence). The CDR3 extends over 14 amino acids.

Comment on this clonotype: The DNA is left out, because the CDR3 cannot be placed on it with certainty; the CDR3 is given as TCRdb lists it. The V gene is TRBV10-2, the J gene TRBJ1-1; TRBD1, as called in the table, went unchecked against the DNA. CDR1 is WSHSY and CDR2 is SAAADI in the germline V gene. The CDR3 totals 14 residues, both ends included. The CDR3 spells CASSTSPRGTEAFF.

This clonotype was counted a few times. The rearrangement joins TRBV18 to TRBJ2-2, with D perhaps matching TRBD1 (5 bases). Germline lookup yields CDR1 KGHSH and CDR2 LQKENI. This CDR3 comprises 15 residues. Trimming removed 1 base at V and 3 bases at J, with 9 bases between. The CDR3 sequence is CASSPQGLHTGELFF. As DNA, the CDR3 is TGTGCCAGCTCACCACAGGGGTTGCACACCGGGGAGCTGTTTTTT.

The rearrangement uses TRBV7-2 and TRBJ2-1; possibly TRBD2 for D (5 bases). V was trimmed by 2 bases and J by 10 bases, leaving 12 bases between them. Germline loops: CDR1 SGHTA, CDR2 FQGNSA. The CDR3 is 13 residues long. The CDR3 nucleotides are TGTGCCAGCAGCTTACTCCTGGGCGGGGAGCAGTTCTTC. It is translated as CASSLLLGGEQFF.

The gene calls are TRBV20-1 and TRBJ2-5; TRBD2 is a possible D gene (6 bases). The CDR3 loop spans 12 amino acids. Deletions cut 7 bases from V and 5 bases from J, with 14 bases between. CDR1 is DFQATT, CDR2 SNEGSKA, per germline (reference sequence). CDR3 loop: CSGGTGGETQYF. In DNA form, the CDR3 reads TGCAGTGGCGGGACCGGCGGGGAGACCCAGTACTTC.

This clonotype has just a few counts. V usage is TRBV20-1 and J usage is TRBJ1-4; unclear D gene. CDR3 length equals 14 residues. With 3 bases removed from V and 4 bases from J, the gap between germline ends came to 12 bases. Germline V gene data show CDR1 as DFQATT and CDR2 as SNEGSKA (reference sequence). CDR3 nucleotide sequence: TGCAGTGCTAGTTACCCGGGAGTTAATGAAAAACTGTTTTTT. Amino acid sequence: CSASYPGVNEKLFF.

The V and J genes are TRBV4-2 and TRBJ2-1; 9 bases fit TRBD1. Trimming at V came to 5 bases and at J to 4 bases, leaving 12 bases not matched to a gene. This CDR3 spans 17 amino acids. CDR1 LGHNA and CDR2 YNFKEQ come from the germline V gene. The CDR3 DNA reads as TGTGCCAGCAGCTCTCAAATAACCGGGACAGGGTACAATGAGCAGTTCTTC. It encodes CASSSQITGTGYNEQFF.

The chain links TRBV5-1 to TRBJ2-3; 12 nucleotides line up with TRBD1. Trimming took 6 bases from V and 1 from J; bases not matched to a gene: 15. Germline V gene data show CDR1 as SGHRS and CDR2 as YFSETQ. The CDR3 is 19 amino acids. The DNA of the CDR3 is TGCGCCAGCACCTCCGGGACAGGGGGCTTCCAGCCAGGCACAGATACGCAGTATTTT. As protein: CASTSGTGGFQPGTDTQYF.

V usage is TRBV5-1 and J usage is TRBJ2-1; TRBD2 aligns across 9 bases. Germline CDR1 SGHRS, CDR2 YFSETQ. V was pared by 4 bases and J by 5 bases, with 10 bases of the junction left unmatched. The CDR3 runs to 16 residues. This chain's CDR3 is CASSLKVGTSHNEQFF. CDR3 bases: TGCGCCAGCAGCCTGAAGGTGGGGACTAGCCACAATGAGCAGTTCTTC.

This clonotype was counted many times. The J gene is TRBJ1-1, the V gene TRBV14; TRBD1 matches 7 bases. CDR3 size: 15 residues. Germline loops: CDR1 SGHDN, CDR2 FVKESK. The V and J ends lost 4 bases and 7 bases, in that order; junction bases with no gene match: 12. CDR3 in amino acids: CASSLGGGLAREAFF. Here the CDR3 DNA reads TGTGCCAGCAGCCTAGGAGGGGGCTTAGCCCGTGAAGCTTTCTTT. Drawing the rest from reference TRBV14 and TRBJ1-1, the complete variable domain is EAGVTQFPSHSVIEKGQTVTLRCDPISGHDNLYWYRRVMGKEIKFLLHFVKESKQDESGMPNNRFLAERTGGTYSTLKVQPAELEDSGVYFCASSLGGGLAREAFFGQGTRLTVV.

In this sample, this clonotype turned up a few times. The chain joins TRBV4-2 to TRBJ1-6; D call uncertain. The germline V gene encodes CDR1 LGHNA and CDR2 YNFKEQ. The CDR3 consists of 16 residues. Trimming removed 3 bases from V and 8 bases from J, with 17 bases in between. CDR3 loop: CASSHVGFEVDSPLHF. The DNA for the CDR3 is TGTGCCAGCAGCCATGTCGGTTTTGAGGTGGATTCACCCCTCCACTTT.

This clonotype was seen only a few times. The rearrangement links TRBV4-1 to TRBJ2-1; D gene unclear. The CDR3 has 17 residues. Germline V gene data show CDR1 as MGHRA and CDR2 as YSYEKL. The V gene lost 0 bases and the J gene lost 0 bases, with 12 bases spanning the gap. This CDR3 reads CASSQDSYGDSYNEQFF. As DNA, the CDR3 is TGCGCCAGCAGCCAAGATAGTTACGGAGACTCCTACAATGAGCAGTTCTTC.

V is TRBV18 and J is TRBJ1-1; D gene unclear. With 0 bases removed from V and 0 bases from J, the gap between germline ends came to 11 bases. Germline values: CDR1 KGHSH, CDR2 LQKENI. The CDR3 is made up of 16 amino acids. The CDR3 protein is CASSPPVGTVNTEAFF. CDR3 nucleotide sequence: TGTGCCAGCTCACCACCGGTAGGCACAGTGAACACTGAAGCTTTCTTT.

The V gene is TRBV7-9, the J gene TRBJ1-1; no clear D gene. V lost 10 bases to trimming and J lost 1 base, with 16 bases between them. The length of the CDR3 is 14 residues. Germline assignment: CDR1 SEHNR and CDR2 FQNEAQ (reference sequence). The CDR3 spells CAIKTRTSNTEAFF. CDR3 nucleotides: TGTGCCATCAAAACCCGAACGTCGAACACTGAAGCTTTCTTT. Complete variable domain (other parts from reference TRBV7-9 and TRBJ1-1): DTGVSQNPRHKITKRGQNVTFRCDPISEHNRLYWYRQTLGQGPEFLTYFQNEAQLEKSRLLSDRFSAERPKGSFSTLEIQRTEQGDSAMYLCAIKTRTSNTEAFFGQGTRLTVV.

In this sample, this clonotype turned up a few times. V and J are TRBV7-3 and TRBJ2-1, with a weak D call TRBD1 (6 bases). Germline CDR1 reads SGHTA; CDR2 reads FQGTGA. The CDR3 loop spans 14 amino acids. Trimming took 0 bases from V and 10 from J, leaving 13 bases between them. CDR3 amino acids: CASSLTMGAREQFF. CDR3 sequence (DNA): TGTGCCAGCAGCTTAACTATGGGGGCACGGGAGCAGTTCTTC.

V usage is TRBV29-1 and J usage is TRBJ2-1; the match to TRBD1 covers 10 bases. Germline lookup yields CDR1 SQVTM and CDR2 ANQGSEA. V lost 7 bases, J lost 4 bases, and 10 bases stayed unmatched. CDR3 size: 15 residues. Here the CDR3 reads CSEQRRDRGYNEQFF. The CDR3 bases are TGCAGCGAACAGAGGAGGGACAGGGGATACAATGAGCAGTTCTTC.